Given below is one T cell receptor (beta chain) in context. The data are from a study of control samples from healthy donors and cancer patients. Measured with immunoSEQ multiplex PCR; TCRdb has only the in-frame clones, and not every one. The sample contains 100,000 to 150,000 clones, around nine tenths of which appear only once. Per the germline V gene, CDR1 is SEHNR and CDR2 is FQNEAQ (reference sequence). Unmatched junction bases numbered 2, after V lost 3 bases and J lost 5 bases. The CDR3 loop spans 14 amino acids. The sequenced sample consisted of blood. The sequence was collected from a man over 45 in good health. This rearrangement joins TRBV7-9 to TRBJ2-1; TRBD2 matches 9 bases. DNA of the CDR3: TGTGCCAGCAGCTTGCGGGGGGGCAACAATGAGCAGTTCTTC. Translation: CASSLRGGNNEQFF.